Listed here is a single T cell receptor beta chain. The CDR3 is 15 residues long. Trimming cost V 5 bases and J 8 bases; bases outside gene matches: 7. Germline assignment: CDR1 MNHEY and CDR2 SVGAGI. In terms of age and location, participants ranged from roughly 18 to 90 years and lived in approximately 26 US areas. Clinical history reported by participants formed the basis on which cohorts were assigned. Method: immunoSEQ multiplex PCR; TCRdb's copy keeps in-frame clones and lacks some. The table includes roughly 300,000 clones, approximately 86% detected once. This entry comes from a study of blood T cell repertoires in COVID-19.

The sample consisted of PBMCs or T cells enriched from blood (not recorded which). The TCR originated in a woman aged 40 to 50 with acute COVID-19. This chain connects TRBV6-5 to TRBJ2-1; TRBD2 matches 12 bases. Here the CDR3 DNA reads TGTGCCAGCAGTACTAGCGGGAGGCTTATAGATGAGCAGTTCTTC. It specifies CASSTSGRLIDEQFF.